A single T cell receptor beta chain is shown here with its context. Its matching antigen is unknown. The sample is drawn from a study of response to subunit inactivated influenza vaccine. Study-wide points: The study's authors posited that every seasonal influenza vaccination enlists few new T cells.

Each CDR3 protein is one row after TCRdb ran MiXCR on the RT-PCR reads. This table has hundreds of thousands of distinct CDR3 sequences, 12% appearing once. Trimming pared 6 bases from V and 4 bases from J, leaving 15 bases between. The germline gives CDR1 SEHNR, CDR2 FQNEAQ (reference sequence). CDR3 length equals 15 residues. The clonotype comes from a man aged 50 or older who received an inactivated influenza vaccine. The source was PBMCs from blood, collected on the day of vaccination. The chain combines TRBV7-9 with TRBJ2-2; possibly TRBD1 for D (6 bases). CDR3 nucleotides: TGTGCCAGCAGTCGAGGGGGATTGAGCACCGGGGAGCTGTTTTTT. Its translation is CASSRGGLSTGELFF. Full variable domain (rest looked up from reference TRBV7-9 and TRBJ2-2): DTGVSQNPRHKITKRGQNVTFRCDPISEHNRLYWYRQTLGQGPEFLTYFQNEAQLEKSRLLSDRFSAERPKGSFSTLEIQRTEQGDSAMYLCASSRGGLSTGELFFGEGSRLTVL.